Sequencing of this T cell receptor (beta chain) was carried out in a study of blood T cells in healthy people across ages. The authors ran a second PCR of about 6 to 11 cycles using a sample-barcoded 5' primer and a J-beta primer mix. Unique molecular identifiers of 12 random nucleotides labeled each cDNA. Via MiXCR, TCRdb re-called the 5' RACE reads, giving one row per CDR3 protein. The table includes some 370,000 distinct CDR3 sequences, more than 45% detected once. Peripheral blood from each donor was collected in a volume of approximately 9.5 milliliters. Per sample, a minimum of 6 million PBMCs were isolated. Germline V gene lookup returns CDR1 DFQATT and CDR2 SNEGSKA (reference sequence). The CDR3 sequence is 13 residues long. Remarks on this clonotype: A much larger clone sits a single nucleotide away, making a read error possible.

Specimen: blood. This TCR derives from a man between 60 and 75 years old in good health. The rearrangement joins TRBV20-1 to TRBJ1-2; TRBD1 matches at 7 bases. This CDR3 reads CSADRDTNCGYTF. In nucleotides, the CDR3 is TGCAGTGCAGACAGGGACACTAACTGTGGCTACACCTTC.